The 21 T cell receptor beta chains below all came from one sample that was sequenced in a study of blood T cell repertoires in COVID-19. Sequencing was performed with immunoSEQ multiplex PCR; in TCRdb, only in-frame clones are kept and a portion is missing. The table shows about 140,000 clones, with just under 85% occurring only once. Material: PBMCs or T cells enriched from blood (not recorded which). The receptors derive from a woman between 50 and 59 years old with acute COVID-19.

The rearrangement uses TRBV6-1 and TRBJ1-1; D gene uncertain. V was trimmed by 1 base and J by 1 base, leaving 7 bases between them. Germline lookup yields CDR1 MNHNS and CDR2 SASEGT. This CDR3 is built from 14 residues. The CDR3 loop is CASSEVYGNTEAFF. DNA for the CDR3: TGTGCCAGCAGTGAAGTTTACGGGAACACTGAAGCTTTCTTT.

The CDR3: CASSLSNTNYGYTF. The CDR3 DNA reads as TGTGCCAGCAGCTTATCTAATACTAACTATGGCTACACCTTC. V is TRBV11-2 and J is TRBJ1-2; D unresolved. The germline V and J ends were trimmed by 2 bases and 0 bases, with 7 bases remaining between them. This CDR3 spans 14 amino acids. Germline lookup yields CDR1 SGHAT and CDR2 FQNNGV.

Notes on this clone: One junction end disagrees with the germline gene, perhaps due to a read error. The CDR3 sequence: CASSATGVNTGELFF. CDR3 in DNA: TGTGCTAGCAGCGCGACAGGGGTAAACACCGGGGAGCTGTTTTTT. The V gene is TRBV7-7, the J gene TRBJ2-2, with 8 bases fitting TRBD1. Germline-derived CDR1 and CDR2 are SSHAT and FNYEAQ (reference sequence). There are 15 residues in the CDR3. Full variable domain (outside the CDR3, taken from reference TRBV7-7 and TRBJ2-2): GAGVSQSPRYKVTKRGQDVTLRCDPISSHATLYWYQQALGQGPEFLTYFNYEAQPDKSGLPSDRFSAERPEGSISTLTIQRTEQRDSAMYRCASSATGVNTGELFFGEGSRLTVL.

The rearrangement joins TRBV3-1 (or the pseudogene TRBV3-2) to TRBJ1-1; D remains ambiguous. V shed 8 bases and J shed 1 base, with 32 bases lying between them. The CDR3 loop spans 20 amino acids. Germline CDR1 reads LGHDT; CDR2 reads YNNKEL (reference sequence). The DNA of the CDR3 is TGTGCCAGCTGCCCCGAGCATAAGATGGAGCCATTCCCCGCGAACACTGAAGCTTTCTTT. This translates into CASCPEHKMEPFPANTEAFF.

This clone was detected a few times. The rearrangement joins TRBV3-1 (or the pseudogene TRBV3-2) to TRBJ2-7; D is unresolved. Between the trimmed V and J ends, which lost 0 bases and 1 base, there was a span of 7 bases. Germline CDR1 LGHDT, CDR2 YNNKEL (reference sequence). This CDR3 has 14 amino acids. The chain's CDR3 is CASSQDPSSYEQYF. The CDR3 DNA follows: TGTGCCAGCAGCCAAGACCCCTCGTCCTACGAGCAGTACTTC.

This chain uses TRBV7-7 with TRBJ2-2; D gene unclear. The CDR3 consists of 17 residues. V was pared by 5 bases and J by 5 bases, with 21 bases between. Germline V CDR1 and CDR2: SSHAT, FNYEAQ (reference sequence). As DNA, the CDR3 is TGTGCCAGCAGCCACGGAGATTCCCTCACAAATACCGGGGAGCTGTTTTTT. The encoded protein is CASSHGDSLTNTGELFF.

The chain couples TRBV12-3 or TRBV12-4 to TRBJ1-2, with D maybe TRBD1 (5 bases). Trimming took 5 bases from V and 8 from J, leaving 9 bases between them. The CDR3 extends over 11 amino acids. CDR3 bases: TGTGCCAGCAGTATCAAGGGGGGCTACACCTTC. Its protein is CASSIKGGYTF.

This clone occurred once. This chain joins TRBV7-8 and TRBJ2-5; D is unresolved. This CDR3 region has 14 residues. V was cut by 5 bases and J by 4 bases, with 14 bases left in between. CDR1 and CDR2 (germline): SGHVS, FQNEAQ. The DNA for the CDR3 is TGTGCCAGCAGCCCCTCCTCCCGCGGAGAGACCCAGTACTTC. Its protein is CASSPSSRGETQYF.

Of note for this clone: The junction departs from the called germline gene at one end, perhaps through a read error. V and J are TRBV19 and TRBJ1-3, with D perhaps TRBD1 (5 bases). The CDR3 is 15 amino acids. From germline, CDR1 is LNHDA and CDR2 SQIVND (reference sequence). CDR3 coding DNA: TGTGCCAGTAGCATAGGGGCAGGGCTAGGAAACACCATATATTTT. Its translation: CASSIGAGLGNTIYF.

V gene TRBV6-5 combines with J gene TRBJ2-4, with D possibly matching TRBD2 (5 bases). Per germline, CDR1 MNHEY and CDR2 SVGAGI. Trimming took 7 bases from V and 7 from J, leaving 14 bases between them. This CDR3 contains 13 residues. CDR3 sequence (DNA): TGTGCCAGCACTTCGTTGACGGGGAACATTCAGTACTTC. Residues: CASTSLTGNIQYF.

CDR3 bases: TGTGCCAGCAGCTTAGAGGGGACAGGGGGCGCCTCTGGGGCCAACGTCCTGACTTTC. The encoded protein is CASSLEGTGGASGANVLTF. This chain joins TRBV7-2 and TRBJ2-6; 12 nucleotides line up with TRBD1. J gave up 0 bases and V 1 base, and 4 bases lay outside the gene matches. Germline values: CDR1 SGHTA, CDR2 FQGNSA. The CDR3 is 19 residues long. The whole variable domain, remainder taken from reference TRBV7-2 and TRBJ2-6, is GAGVSQSPSNKVTEKGKDVELRCDPISGHTALYWYRQSLGQGLEFLIYFQGNSAPDKSGLPSDRFSAERTGGSVSTLTIQRTQQEDSAVYLCASSLEGTGGASGANVLTFGAGSRLTVL.

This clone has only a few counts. CDR3 nucleotide sequence: TGTGCCAGCAGCCACAGCGGGGGGGCCTACGAGCAGTACTTC. Translating it yields CASSHSGGAYEQYF. The rearrangement uses TRBV11-3 and TRBJ2-7; 10 bases map to TRBD2. The CDR3 consists of 14 residues. Germline V gene lookup returns CDR1 SGHNT and CDR2 YENEEA. Trimming at V came to 5 bases and at J to 2 bases, leaving 3 bases not matched to a gene.

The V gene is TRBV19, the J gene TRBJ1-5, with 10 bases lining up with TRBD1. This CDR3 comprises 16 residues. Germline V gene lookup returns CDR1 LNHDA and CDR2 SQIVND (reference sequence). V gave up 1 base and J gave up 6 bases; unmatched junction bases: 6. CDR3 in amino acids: CASSIVGTGDFQPQHF. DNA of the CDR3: TGTGCCAGTAGTATAGTCGGGACAGGGGATTTTCAGCCCCAGCATTTT.

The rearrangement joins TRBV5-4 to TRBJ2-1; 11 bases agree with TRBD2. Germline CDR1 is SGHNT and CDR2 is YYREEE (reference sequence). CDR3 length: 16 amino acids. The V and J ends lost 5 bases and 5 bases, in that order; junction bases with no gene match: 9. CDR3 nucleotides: TGTGCCAGCAGGCAACCGGGACTAGCGGAAAACAATGAGCAGTTCTTC. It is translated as CASRQPGLAENNEQFF.

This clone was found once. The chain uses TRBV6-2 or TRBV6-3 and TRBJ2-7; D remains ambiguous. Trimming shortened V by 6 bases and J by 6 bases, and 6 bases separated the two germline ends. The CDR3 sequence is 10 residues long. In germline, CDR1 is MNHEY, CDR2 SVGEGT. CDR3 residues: CASSRGEQYF. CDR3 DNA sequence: TGTGCCAGCAGCCGAGGCGAGCAGTACTTC.

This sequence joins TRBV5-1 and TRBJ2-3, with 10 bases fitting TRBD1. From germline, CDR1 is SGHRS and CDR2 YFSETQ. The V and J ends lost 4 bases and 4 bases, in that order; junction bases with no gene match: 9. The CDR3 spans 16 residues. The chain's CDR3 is CASSLNPGQGPDTQYF. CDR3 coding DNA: TGCGCCAGCAGCCTAAACCCGGGACAGGGGCCAGATACGCAGTATTTT.

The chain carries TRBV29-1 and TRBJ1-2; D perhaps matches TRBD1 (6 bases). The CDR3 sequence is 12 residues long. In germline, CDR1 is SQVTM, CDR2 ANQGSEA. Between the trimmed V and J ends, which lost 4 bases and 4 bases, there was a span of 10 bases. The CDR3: CSVGGGSYGYTF. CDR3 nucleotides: TGCAGCGTTGGAGGGGGAAGCTATGGCTACACCTTC.

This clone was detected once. CDR3 region: CASSFRAGDSDTQYF. The CDR3 bases are TGTGCCAGCAGCTTTCGGGCGGGAGATAGCGATACGCAGTATTTT. J is TRBJ2-3 and V is TRBV7-2; 7 bases align to TRBD2. Germline CDR1 SGHTA, CDR2 FQGNSA. There are 15 residues in the CDR3. J was trimmed by 6 bases and V by 3 bases; bases with no gene match: 9.

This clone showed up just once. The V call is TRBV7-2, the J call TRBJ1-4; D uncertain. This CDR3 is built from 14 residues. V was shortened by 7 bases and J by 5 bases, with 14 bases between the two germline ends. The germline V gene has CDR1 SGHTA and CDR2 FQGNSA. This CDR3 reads CASTAQPGNEKLFF. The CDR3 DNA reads TGTGCCAGCACCGCTCAGCCGGGGAATGAAAAACTGTTTTTT.

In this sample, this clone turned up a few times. CDR3 sequence: CASSQARGAGTEAFF. CDR3 coding DNA: TGTGCCAGCAGCCAAGCTCGGGGGGCAGGAACTGAAGCTTTCTTT. This sequence joins TRBV14 and TRBJ1-1; tentative D call: TRBD1 (6 bases). The CDR3 consists of 15 residues. V was pared by 1 base and J by 5 bases, with 14 bases between. Looked up from germline, CDR1 is SGHDN and CDR2 is FVKESK.

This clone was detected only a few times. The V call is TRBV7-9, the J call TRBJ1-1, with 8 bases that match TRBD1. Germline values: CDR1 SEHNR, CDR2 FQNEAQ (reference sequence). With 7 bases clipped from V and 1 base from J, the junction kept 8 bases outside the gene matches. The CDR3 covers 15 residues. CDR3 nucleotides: TGTGCCAGCACCGCAACCGGACAGGGGAACACTGAAGCTTTCTTT. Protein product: CASTATGQGNTEAFF.